The TCR beta chain under discussion was sequenced for a study of blood T cell repertoires in COVID-19. Authors' processing steps: It was from reference gene primer amplification that nucleated cell counts were estimated. Assay used: immunoSEQ multiplex PCR; TCRdb lists only in-frame clones, some missing. Clonal size and the V and J genes are those of that table, whereas D and trimming came from the DNA. The sample shows under 250,000 clones, about four fifths of them seen only once. V shed 3 bases and J shed 6 bases, with 8 bases lying between them. This CDR3 contains 12 residues. The TCR comes from a man aged 45-60 years with active or convalescent COVID-19. V and J are TRBV12-3 or TRBV12-4 and TRBJ1-2; D remains unclear. Sample: peripheral blood. The CDR3 spells CASSFPGNGYTF. The CDR3 DNA follows: TGTGCCAGCAGTTTCCCCGGTAATGGCTACACCTTC.